This TCR beta chain was obtained from a study of T-cell reconstitution after alpha-beta-depleted transplantation in children. The germline V and J ends were trimmed by 0 bases and 1 base, with 9 bases remaining between them. From germline, CDR1 is ENHRY and CDR2 SYGVKD. CDR3 length equals 15 residues. Unique molecular identifiers were used in preparing the TCRbeta library. TCRdb re-derived calls from the PCR reads in MiXCR, one entry per CDR3 protein. The sample records about 300,000 distinct CDR3 sequences, around 10% being singletons. This clonotype was observed many times. Its matching antigen is unknown. Study-wide results and limits: Several hundred rapidly expanded clones from non-depleted graft cells reportedly supplied alpha-beta T cells about two months post-transplant.

The receptor was isolated from a boy under two years old with acute myeloid leukemia, due to receive a stem cell transplant. The specimen was PBMCs, collected before TCRalphabeta/CD19-depleted stem cell transplant. The chain has TRBV10-3 and TRBJ2-5; D is tentatively TRBD1 or TRBD2 (6 bases each). CDR3 bases: TGTGCCATCAGTGAGTCAGGGGGGATCCAAGAGACCCAGTACTTC. Amino acids: CAISESGGIQETQYF.